This TCR beta chain was found in a study of shared T cell receptors in the human thymus. The data were produced by immunoSEQ multiplex PCR, yet TCRdb's version contains in-frame clones alone and is incomplete. This repertoire shows hundreds of thousands of clones, 88% found once; its top ten account for roughly 0.0097%. Germline CDR1 and CDR2: MNHEY and SMNVEV (reference sequence). This CDR3 is 15 amino acids long. The ends were cut back, 6 bases at V and 2 bases at J, with 14 bases in the middle. The same data also went into a second study, on human thymus T cells. That work adds: Resections from corrective heart surgery provided thymus tissue. Thymic and blood repertoires showed apparently biased V and J gene usage.

Sequenced input: thymocytes. The chain joins TRBV27 to TRBJ1-5, with D unclear. The source of this sequence is a boy less than two years old with a congenital heart defect. The CDR3 nucleotides read TGTGCCAGCAGCCACGGGGTTATGGGCAATCAGCCCCAGCATTTT. Protein product: CASSHGVMGNQPQHF.